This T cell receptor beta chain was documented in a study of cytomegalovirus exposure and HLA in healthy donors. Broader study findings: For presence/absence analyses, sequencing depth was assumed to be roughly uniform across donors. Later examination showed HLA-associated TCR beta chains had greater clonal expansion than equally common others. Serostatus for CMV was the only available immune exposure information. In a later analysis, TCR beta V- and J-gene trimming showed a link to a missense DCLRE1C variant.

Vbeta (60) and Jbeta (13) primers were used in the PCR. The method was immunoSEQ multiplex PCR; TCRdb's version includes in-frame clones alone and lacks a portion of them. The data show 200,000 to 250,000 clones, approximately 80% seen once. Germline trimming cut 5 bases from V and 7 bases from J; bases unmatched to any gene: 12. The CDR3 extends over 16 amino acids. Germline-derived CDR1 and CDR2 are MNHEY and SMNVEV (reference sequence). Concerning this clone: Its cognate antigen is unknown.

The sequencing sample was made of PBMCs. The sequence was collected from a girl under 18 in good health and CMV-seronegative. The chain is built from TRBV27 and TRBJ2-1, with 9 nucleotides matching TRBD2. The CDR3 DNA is TGTGCCAGCAGTCCAAAAAGCGGGGGGCGAGGGAATGAGCAGTTCTTC. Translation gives CASSPKSGGRGNEQFF.